These 17 T cell receptor beta chains were sequenced from one sample in a study of blood T cells in healthy people across ages (dated by TCRdb to 2013 to 2016). The library was obtained by 5' RACE. Sequencer: Illumina HiSeq 2500. A second PCR of roughly 6 to 11 cycles was run with a J-beta primer mix and a sample-barcoded 5' primer. The raw public data were reprocessed by TCRdb itself: fastp quality trimming at Q25, MiXCR clonotype calling, in-frame beta chains only. CDR3 protein duplicates are merged, each entry listing the most common genes and DNA. In all, the sample holds 870,000 or so distinct CDR3 sequences, and 29% of those were seen once. In total, the top ten clones hold 15% to 20% of the sample. Sequencing was carried out using blood. The receptors here all came from an elderly woman in good health.

The rearrangement joins TRBV10-3 to TRBJ2-3; no reliable D call. Germline values: CDR1 ENHRY, CDR2 SYGVKD. CDR3 size: 11 residues. With 8 bases removed from V and 6 bases from J, the gap between germline ends came to 9 bases. The CDR3 protein is CAIQRRDTQYF. The CDR3 nucleotides read TGTGCCATCCAAAGGCGGGATACGCAGTATTTT.

This clonotype was recorded many times. The chain is built from TRBV5-1 and TRBJ2-1; TRBD2 matches at 15 bases. Trimming cost V 8 bases and J 0 bases; bases outside gene matches: 6. CDR1 is SGHRS and CDR2 is YFSETQ in the germline V gene. This CDR3 spans 17 amino acids. CDR3 in DNA: TGCGCCAGTGGCGGACTAGCGGGGGGGGTCTCCTACAATGAGCAGTTCTTC. The encoded protein is CASGGLAGGVSYNEQFF.

At least ten counts were recorded for this clonotype. This rearrangement joins TRBV20-1 to TRBJ2-7; 10 bases agree with TRBD1. This CDR3 has 12 amino acids. Germline V gene sequence: CDR1 DFQATT, CDR2 SNEGSKA (reference sequence). The CDR3 region has the DNA TGCAGGGGACAGGGGAGCTCCTACGAGCAGTACTTC. Its translation is CRGQGSSYEQYF.

This clonotype has only a few counts. This chain links TRBV29-1 with TRBJ1-1; 7 bases are shared with TRBD1. Trimming at V came to 6 bases and at J to 4 bases, leaving 5 bases not matched to a gene. The CDR3 runs to 12 residues. Germline loops: CDR1 SQVTM, CDR2 ANQGSEA. This CDR3 reads CSVRQGGTEAFF. CDR3 in DNA: TGCAGCGTCAGACAGGGAGGCACTGAAGCTTTCTTT.

Regarding this clonotype: This sequence may be a read error, since a much larger clone differs from it by one base. The chain joins TRBV7-2 to TRBJ1-5; 7 bases agree with TRBD1. Unmatched junction bases numbered 9, after V lost 7 bases and J lost 9 bases. CDR3 length: 13 amino acids. Germline CDR1 is SGHTA and CDR2 is FQGNSA. The CDR3 coding sequence is TGTGCCAGCAACTCGGGACAGCATCGGCCCCAGCATTTT. Translated, it gives CASNSGQHRPQHF.

This clonotype has a count of ten or more. The chain is built from TRBV5-1 and TRBJ1-1; the match to TRBD1 covers 7 bases. Per germline, CDR1 SGHRS and CDR2 YFSETQ. CDR3 length: 14 amino acids. V shed 6 bases and J 3 bases; nucleotides not matched to a gene: 8. CDR3 bases: TGCGCCAGCAAGCGACAGGGACGGGACACTGAAGCTTTCTTT. Translation gives CASKRQGRDTEAFF.

The chain has TRBV7-9 and TRBJ2-4; D perhaps matches TRBD1 (6 bases). With the DNA end fitting TRBJ2-7 better, the J assignment may be wrong. Germline V CDR1 and CDR2: SEHNR, FQNEAQ (reference sequence). This CDR3 contains 16 residues. The DNA for the CDR3 is TGTGCCAGCAGCGCCCAGGAGGACAGAAGGTCAGACGAGCAGTACTTC. Translation gives CASSAQEDRRSDEQYF.

V gene TRBV29-1 combines with J gene TRBJ2-5; D perhaps matches TRBD1 (6 bases). V was clipped by 4 bases and J by 5 bases, with 14 bases between them. CDR3 length: 13 residues. The germline CDR1 and CDR2 sequences are SQVTM and ANQGSEA. In DNA form, the CDR3 reads TGCAGCGTTGTTGCGAACAGGGTGGAGACCCAGTACTTC. This encodes CSVVANRVETQYF.

The chain uses TRBV24-1 and TRBJ2-3, with D possibly matching TRBD1 (6 bases). V lost 4 bases and J lost 3, with 22 bases in between. This CDR3 region has 18 residues. Germline CDR1 KGHDR, CDR2 SFDVKD. CDR3 region: CATSDKKPAGVETDTQYF. The CDR3 DNA reads TGTGCCACCAGTGACAAGAAGCCGGCAGGGGTAGAGACAGATACGCAGTATTTT.

About this clonotype: It is likely a read error, because the conserved phenylalanine at the end of the CDR3 is missing. It is unclear where the CDR3 begins or ends on the DNA, so no DNA is shown, and the CDR3 is as TCRdb lists it. V gene TRBV4-3 combines with J gene TRBJ2-7. Germline CDR1 is LGHNA and CDR2 is YSLEER. The CDR3 length is 13 residues, termini included. The CDR3 sequence: CASSQDLGAAHRL.

This chain uses TRBV20-1 with TRBJ2-4; TRBD1 matches 11 bases. The V gene end was trimmed by 6 bases and the J gene end by 0 bases; junction bases not matched to a gene: 10. The germline CDR1 and CDR2 sequences are DFQATT and SNEGSKA (reference sequence). The CDR3 has 17 amino acids. The CDR3 loop is CSAGPGQGVVAKNIQYF. The CDR3, as DNA: TGCAGTGCGGGACCGGGACAGGGGGTAGTAGCCAAAAACATTCAGTACTTC.

This clonotype has more than one count but fewer than ten. A read error may be the cause here, since a much bigger clone is one base away. This sequence joins TRBV12-3 or TRBV12-4 and TRBJ2-3; 8 nucleotides align to TRBD2. The CDR3 is made up of 14 amino acids. The trim removed 4 bases at V and 8 bases at J, leaving 8 bases unmatched. CDR3 amino acids: CASSCETSAGTQYF. For the CDR3, the DNA is TGTGCCAGCAGTTGCGAGACTAGCGCTGGTACGCAGTATTTT.

J is TRBJ2-7 and V is TRBV5-1; D call uncertain. Germline CDR1 SGHRS, CDR2 YFSETQ. The germline V and J ends were trimmed by 4 bases and 4 bases, with 6 bases remaining between them. The CDR3 has 11 amino acids. The CDR3: CASSDLYEQYF. CDR3 nucleotides: TGCGCCAGCAGCGACCTATACGAGCAGTACTTC.

This clonotype was counted ten times or more. The CDR3, as DNA: TGTGCCATCAGTGAATCCGGGAATAGCAATCAGCCCCAGCATTTT. Translated: CAISESGNSNQPQHF. V is TRBV10-3 and J is TRBJ1-5; D is ambiguous. This CDR3 comprises 15 residues. Germline-derived CDR1 and CDR2 are ENHRY and SYGVKD. Trimming removed 3 bases from V and 0 bases from J, with 9 bases in between.

This clonotype was counted ten times or more. The CDR3 bases are TGTGCCAGCAGCCGAATCAATGAGCAGTTCTTC. It is translated as CASSRINEQFF. The genes are TRBV3-1 and TRBJ2-1; D is ambiguous. Trimming took off 4 bases at V and 6 bases at J, with 4 bases between the two ends. The CDR3 runs 11 residues. Germline V CDR1 and CDR2: LGHDT, YNNKEL (reference sequence).

The chain employs TRBV27 and TRBJ1-2; 7 nucleotides line up with TRBD1. The CDR3 is 15 amino acids. With 0 bases clipped from V and 8 bases from J, the junction kept 9 bases outside the gene matches. CDR1 is MNHEY and CDR2 is SMNVEV in the germline V gene (reference sequence). This CDR3 reads CASSLSRGRVGGYTF. The CDR3 bases are TGTGCCAGCAGTTTATCGAGGGGGCGCGTAGGAGGCTACACCTTC.

In its sample, this clonotype was seen a few times. The chain couples TRBV7-9 to TRBJ1-6; 8 nucleotides match TRBD1. V shed 7 bases, J shed 7 bases, and the junction held 12 bases outside the gene matches. The V gene's germline CDR1 is SEHNR and CDR2 FQNEAQ (reference sequence). The CDR3 has 16 residues. The DNA of the CDR3 is TGTGCCAGCACCTCATCCTCCCGACAGGGGAATTCACCCCTCCACTTT. Amino acid sequence: CASTSSSRQGNSPLHF. Looking up the rest from reference TRBV7-9 and TRBJ1-6 gives the full variable domain: DTGVSQNPRHKITKRGQNVTFRCDPISEHNRLYWYRQTLGQGPEFLTYFQNEAQLEKSRLLSDRFSAERPKGSFSTLEIQRTEQGDSAMYLCASTSSSRQGNSPLHFGNGTRLTVT.